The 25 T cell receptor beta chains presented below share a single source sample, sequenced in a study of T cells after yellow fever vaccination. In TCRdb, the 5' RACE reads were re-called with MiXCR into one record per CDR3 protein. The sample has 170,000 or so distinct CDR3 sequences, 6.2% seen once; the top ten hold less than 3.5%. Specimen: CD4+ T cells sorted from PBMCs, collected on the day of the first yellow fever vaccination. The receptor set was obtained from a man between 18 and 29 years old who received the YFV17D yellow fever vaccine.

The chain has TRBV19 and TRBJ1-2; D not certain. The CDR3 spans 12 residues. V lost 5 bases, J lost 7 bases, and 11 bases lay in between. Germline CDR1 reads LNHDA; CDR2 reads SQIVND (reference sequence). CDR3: CASSLGFGGYTF. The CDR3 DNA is TGTGCCAGTAGTTTGGGTTTTGGTGGCTACACCTTC.

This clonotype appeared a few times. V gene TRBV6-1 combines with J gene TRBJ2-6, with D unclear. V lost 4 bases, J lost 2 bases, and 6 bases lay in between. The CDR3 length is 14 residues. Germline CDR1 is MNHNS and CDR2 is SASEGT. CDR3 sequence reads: CASSGRAGANVLTF. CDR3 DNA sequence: TGTGCCAGCAGTGGTAGGGCTGGGGCCAACGTCCTGACTTTC.

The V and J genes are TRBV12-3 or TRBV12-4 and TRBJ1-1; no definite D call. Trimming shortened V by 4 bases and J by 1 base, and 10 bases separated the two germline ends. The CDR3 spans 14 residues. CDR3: CASSSPSPNTEAFF. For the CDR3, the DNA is TGTGCCAGCAGTTCCCCTTCACCGAACACTGAAGCTTTCTTT.

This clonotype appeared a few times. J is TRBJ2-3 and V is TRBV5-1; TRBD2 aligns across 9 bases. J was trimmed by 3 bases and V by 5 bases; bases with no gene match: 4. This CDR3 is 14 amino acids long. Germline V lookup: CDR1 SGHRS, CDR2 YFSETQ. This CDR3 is CASRVSGGTDTQYF. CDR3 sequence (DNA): TGCGCCAGCAGAGTCAGCGGGGGGACAGATACGCAGTATTTT. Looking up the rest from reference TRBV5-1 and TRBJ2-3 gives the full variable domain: KAGVTQTPRYLIKTRGQQVTLSCSPISGHRSVSWYQQTPGQGLQFLFEYFSETQRNKGNFPGRFSGRQFSNSRSEMNVSTLELGDSALYLCASRVSGGTDTQYFGPGTRLTVL.

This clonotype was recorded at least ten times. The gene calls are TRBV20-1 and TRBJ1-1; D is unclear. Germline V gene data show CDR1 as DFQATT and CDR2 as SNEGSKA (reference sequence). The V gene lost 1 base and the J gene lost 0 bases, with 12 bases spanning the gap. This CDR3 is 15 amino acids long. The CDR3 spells CSARGPADMNTEAFF. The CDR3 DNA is TGCAGTGCTAGAGGGCCAGCCGATATGAACACTGAAGCTTTCTTT.

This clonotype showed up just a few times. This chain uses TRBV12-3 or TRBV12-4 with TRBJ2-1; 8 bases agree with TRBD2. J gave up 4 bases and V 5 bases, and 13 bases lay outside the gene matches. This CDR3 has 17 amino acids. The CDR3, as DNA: TGTGCCAGCAGTCCAAACCCGGGACTAGTGAAGTACAATGAGCAGTTCTTC. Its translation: CASSPNPGLVKYNEQFF.

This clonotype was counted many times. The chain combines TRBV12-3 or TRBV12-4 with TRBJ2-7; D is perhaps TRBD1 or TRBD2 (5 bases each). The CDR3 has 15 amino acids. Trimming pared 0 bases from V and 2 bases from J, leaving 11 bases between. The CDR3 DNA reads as TGTGCCAGCAGTTTAGCCGGGACGGGAACCTACGAGCAGTACTTC. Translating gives CASSLAGTGTYEQYF.

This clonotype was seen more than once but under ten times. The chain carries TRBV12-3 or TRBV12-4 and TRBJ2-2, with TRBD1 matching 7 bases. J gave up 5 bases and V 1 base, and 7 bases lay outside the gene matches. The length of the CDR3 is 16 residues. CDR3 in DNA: TGTGCCAGCAGTTTAGGACAGGGAGTTTTAACCGGGGAGCTGTTTTTT. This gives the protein CASSLGQGVLTGELFF.

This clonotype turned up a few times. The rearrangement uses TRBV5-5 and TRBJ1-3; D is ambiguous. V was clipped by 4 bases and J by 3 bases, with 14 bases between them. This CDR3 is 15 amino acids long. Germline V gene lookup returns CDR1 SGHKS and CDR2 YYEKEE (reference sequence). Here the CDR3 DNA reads TGTGCCAGCAGCCCCAGCATACTTTTTGGAAACACCATATATTTT. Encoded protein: CASSPSILFGNTIYF.

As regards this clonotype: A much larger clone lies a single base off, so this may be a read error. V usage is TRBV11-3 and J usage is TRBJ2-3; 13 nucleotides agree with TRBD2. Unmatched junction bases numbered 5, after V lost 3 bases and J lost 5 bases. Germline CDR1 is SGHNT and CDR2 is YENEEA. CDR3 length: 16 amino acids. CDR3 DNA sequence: TGTGCCAGCAGCTTGGAACTAGCGGGGGGGCAAGATACGCAGTATTTT. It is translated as CASSLELAGGQDTQYF.

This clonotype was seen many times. The CDR3 DNA follows: TGTGCCAGCAGCCCAGTGCCGACTAGCGGGGGGCATACCGGGGAGCTGTTTTTT. Residues: CASSPVPTSGGHTGELFF. V usage is TRBV11-1 and J usage is TRBJ2-2; 13 nucleotides align to TRBD2. V shed 5 bases, J shed 5 bases, and the junction held 11 bases outside the gene matches. The CDR3 has 18 amino acids. Germline V lookup: CDR1 SGHAT, CDR2 FQDESV (reference sequence). Using reference TRBV11-1 and TRBJ2-2 for the parts outside the CDR3, the full variable domain is EAEVAQSPRYKITEKSQAVAFWCDPISGHATLYWYRQILGQGPELLVQFQDESVVDDSQLPKDRFSAERLKGVDSTLKIQPAELGDSAMYLCASSPVPTSGGHTGELFFGEGSRLTVL.

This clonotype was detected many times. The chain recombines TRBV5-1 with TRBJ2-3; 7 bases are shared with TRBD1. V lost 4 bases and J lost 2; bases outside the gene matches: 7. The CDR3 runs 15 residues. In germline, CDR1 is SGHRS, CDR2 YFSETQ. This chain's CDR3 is CASSGGQLYTDTQYF. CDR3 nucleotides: TGCGCCAGCAGCGGGGGACAGCTGTACACAGATACGCAGTATTTT.

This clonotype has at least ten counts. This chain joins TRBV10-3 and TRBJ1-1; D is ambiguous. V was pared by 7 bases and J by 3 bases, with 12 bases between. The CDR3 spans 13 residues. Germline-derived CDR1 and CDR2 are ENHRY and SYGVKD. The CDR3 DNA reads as TGTGCCATCATGGAGACCCGCGACACTGAAGCTTTCTTT. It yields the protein CAIMETRDTEAFF.

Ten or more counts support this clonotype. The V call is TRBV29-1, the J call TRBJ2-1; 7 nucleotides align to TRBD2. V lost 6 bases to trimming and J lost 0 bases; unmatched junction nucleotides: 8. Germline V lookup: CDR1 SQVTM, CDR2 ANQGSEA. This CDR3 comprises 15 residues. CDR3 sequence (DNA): TGCAGCGTCAGCCTTAGCGGGTCCTCCTACAATGAGCAGTTCTTC. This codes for CSVSLSGSSYNEQFF.

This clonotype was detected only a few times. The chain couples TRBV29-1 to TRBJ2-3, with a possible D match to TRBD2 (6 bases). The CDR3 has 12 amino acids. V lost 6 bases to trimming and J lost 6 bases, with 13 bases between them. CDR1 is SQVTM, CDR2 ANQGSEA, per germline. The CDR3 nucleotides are TGCAGCGTGGAAACAGCGGGCGATACGCAGTATTTT. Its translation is CSVETAGDTQYF.

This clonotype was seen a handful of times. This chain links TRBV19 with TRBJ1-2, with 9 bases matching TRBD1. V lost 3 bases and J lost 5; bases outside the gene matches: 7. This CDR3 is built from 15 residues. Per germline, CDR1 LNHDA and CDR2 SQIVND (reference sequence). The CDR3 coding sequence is TGTGCCAGTAGTATCGGGACAGGGACTGAATATGGCTACACCTTC. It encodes CASSIGTGTEYGYTF.

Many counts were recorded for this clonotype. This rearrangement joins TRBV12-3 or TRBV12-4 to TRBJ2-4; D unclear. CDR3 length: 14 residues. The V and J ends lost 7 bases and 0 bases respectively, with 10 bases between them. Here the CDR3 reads CASNLAGAKNIQYF. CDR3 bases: TGTGCCAGCAATCTGGCCGGAGCCAAAAACATTCAGTACTTC.

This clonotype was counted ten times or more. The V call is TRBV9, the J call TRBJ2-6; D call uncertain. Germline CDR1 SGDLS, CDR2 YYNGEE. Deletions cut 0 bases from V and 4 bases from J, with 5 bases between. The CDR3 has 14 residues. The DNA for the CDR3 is TGTGCCAGCAGCGTAGTCTCCGGGGCCAACGTCCTGACTTTC. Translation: CASSVVSGANVLTF.

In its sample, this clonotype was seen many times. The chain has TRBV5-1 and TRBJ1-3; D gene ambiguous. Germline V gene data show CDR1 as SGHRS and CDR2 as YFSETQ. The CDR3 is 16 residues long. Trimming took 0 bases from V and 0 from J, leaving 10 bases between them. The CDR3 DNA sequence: TGCGCCAGCAGCTTGGCCGGACCGCACTCTGGAAACACCATATATTTT. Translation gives CASSLAGPHSGNTIYF. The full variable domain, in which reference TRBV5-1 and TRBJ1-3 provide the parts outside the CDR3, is KAGVTQTPRYLIKTRGQQVTLSCSPISGHRSVSWYQQTPGQGLQFLFEYFSETQRNKGNFPGRFSGRQFSNSRSEMNVSTLELGDSALYLCASSLAGPHSGNTIYFGEGSWLTVV.

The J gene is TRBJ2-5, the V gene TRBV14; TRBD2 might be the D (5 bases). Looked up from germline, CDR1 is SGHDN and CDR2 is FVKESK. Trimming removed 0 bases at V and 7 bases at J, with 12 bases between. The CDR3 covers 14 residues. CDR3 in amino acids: CASSQDTGRGTQYF. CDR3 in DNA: TGTGCCAGCAGCCAAGATACCGGTCGGGGGACCCAGTACTTC.

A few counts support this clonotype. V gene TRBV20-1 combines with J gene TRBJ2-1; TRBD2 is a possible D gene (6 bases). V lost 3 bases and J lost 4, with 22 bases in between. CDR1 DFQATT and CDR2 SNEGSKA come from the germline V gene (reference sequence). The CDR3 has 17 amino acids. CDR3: CSASPIKRAHFYNEQFF. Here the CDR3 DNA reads TGCAGTGCTAGCCCTATAAAGCGGGCTCACTTTTACAATGAGCAGTTCTTC.

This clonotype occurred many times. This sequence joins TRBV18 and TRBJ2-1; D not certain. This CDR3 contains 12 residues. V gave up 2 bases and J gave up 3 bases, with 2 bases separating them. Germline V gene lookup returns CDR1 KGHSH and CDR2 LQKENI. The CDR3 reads CASSPGYNEQFF. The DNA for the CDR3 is TGTGCCAGCTCACCAGGCTACAATGAGCAGTTCTTC.

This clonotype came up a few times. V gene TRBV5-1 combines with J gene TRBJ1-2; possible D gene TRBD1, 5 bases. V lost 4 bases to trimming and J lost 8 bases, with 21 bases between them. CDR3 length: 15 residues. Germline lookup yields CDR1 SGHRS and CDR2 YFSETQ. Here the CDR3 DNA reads TGCGCCAGCAGCCCGATCGGCCAGGGAGGAGAGGGCTACACCTTC. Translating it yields CASSPIGQGGEGYTF.

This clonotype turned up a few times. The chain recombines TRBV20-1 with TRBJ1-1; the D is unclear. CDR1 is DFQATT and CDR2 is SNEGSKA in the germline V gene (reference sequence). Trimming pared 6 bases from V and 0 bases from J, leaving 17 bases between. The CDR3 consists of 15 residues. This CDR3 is CSATPRRLLNTEAFF. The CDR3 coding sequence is TGCAGTGCCACCCCTCGAAGGCTATTGAACACTGAAGCTTTCTTT.

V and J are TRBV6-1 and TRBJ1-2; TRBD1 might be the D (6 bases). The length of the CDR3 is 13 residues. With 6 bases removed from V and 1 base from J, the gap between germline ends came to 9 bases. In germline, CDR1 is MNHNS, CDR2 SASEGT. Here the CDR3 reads CASRPGDNYGYTF. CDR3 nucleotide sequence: TGTGCCAGCAGACCAGGGGATAACTATGGCTACACCTTC.